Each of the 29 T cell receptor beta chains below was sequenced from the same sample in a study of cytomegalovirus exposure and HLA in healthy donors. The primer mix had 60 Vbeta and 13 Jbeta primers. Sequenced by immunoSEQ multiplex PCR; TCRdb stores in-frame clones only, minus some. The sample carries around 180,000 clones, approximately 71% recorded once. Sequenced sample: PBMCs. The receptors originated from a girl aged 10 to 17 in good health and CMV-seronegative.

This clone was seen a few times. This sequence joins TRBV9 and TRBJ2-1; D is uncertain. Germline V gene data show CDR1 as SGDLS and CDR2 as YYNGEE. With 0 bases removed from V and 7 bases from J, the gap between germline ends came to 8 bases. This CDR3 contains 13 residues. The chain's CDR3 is CASSVATQNEQFF. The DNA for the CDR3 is TGTGCCAGCAGCGTAGCTACTCAAAATGAGCAGTTCTTC.

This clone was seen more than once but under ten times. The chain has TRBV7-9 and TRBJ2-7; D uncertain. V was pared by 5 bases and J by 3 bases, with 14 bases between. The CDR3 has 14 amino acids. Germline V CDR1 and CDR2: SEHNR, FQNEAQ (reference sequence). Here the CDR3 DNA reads TGTGCCAGCAGCCCCCTAGACGGTAGCTACGAGCAGTACTTC. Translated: CASSPLDGSYEQYF.

CDR3 in DNA: TGTGCCAGCAGCCCCTCGGGACTCCCCTACAATGAGCAGTTCTTC. It codes for CASSPSGLPYNEQFF. The gene calls are TRBV7-8 and TRBJ2-1, with D maybe TRBD2 (6 bases). Germline CDR1 is SGHVS and CDR2 is FQNEAQ. V lost 5 bases and J 2 bases, leaving 13 bases between the germline ends. This CDR3 has 15 residues.

CDR3 in amino acids: CASSGAGRGSYNEQFF. In DNA, the CDR3 is TGTGCCAGTAGCGGGGCCGGGAGGGGGTCCTACAATGAGCAGTTCTTC. J is TRBJ2-1 and V is TRBV19; 8 bases fit TRBD2. The J segment lost 1 base and the V segment lost 6 bases, leaving 8 bases of the junction unmatched. Germline loops: CDR1 LNHDA, CDR2 SQIVND (reference sequence). The CDR3 has 16 amino acids.

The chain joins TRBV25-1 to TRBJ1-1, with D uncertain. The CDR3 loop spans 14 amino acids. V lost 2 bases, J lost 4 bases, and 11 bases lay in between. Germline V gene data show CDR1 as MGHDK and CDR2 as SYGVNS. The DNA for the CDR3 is TGTGCCAGCAGTGAAGGGTCCAGGTTCACTGAAGCTTTCTTT. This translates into CASSEGSRFTEAFF.

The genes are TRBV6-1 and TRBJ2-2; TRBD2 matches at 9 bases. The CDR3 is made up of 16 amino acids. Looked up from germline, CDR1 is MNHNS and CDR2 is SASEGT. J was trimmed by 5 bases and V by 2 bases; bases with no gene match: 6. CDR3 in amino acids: CASSEIAGELTGELFF. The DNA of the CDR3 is TGTGCCAGCAGTGAAATAGCGGGGGAACTGACCGGGGAGCTGTTTTTT.

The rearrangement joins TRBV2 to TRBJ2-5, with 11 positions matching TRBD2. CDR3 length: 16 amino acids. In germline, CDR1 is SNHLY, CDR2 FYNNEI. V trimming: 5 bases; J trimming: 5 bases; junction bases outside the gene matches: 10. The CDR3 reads CASSFSGGAVDETQYF. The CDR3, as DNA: TGTGCCAGCAGTTTTAGCGGGGGGGCCGTCGATGAGACCCAGTACTTC.

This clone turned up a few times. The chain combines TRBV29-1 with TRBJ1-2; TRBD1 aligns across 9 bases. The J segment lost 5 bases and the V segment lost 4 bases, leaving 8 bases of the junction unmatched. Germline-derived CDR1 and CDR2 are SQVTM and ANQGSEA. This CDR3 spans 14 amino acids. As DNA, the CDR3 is TGCAGCGTTGTGGACAGGGGCGCTGGGTATGGCTACACCTTC. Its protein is CSVVDRGAGYGYTF.

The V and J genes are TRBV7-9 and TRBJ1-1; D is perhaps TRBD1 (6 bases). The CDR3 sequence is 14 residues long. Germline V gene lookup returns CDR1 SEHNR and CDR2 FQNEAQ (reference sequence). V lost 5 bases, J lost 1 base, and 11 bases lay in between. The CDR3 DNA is TGTGCCAGCAGCCGGGGGGCCTCGAACACTGAAGCTTTCTTT. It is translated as CASSRGASNTEAFF.

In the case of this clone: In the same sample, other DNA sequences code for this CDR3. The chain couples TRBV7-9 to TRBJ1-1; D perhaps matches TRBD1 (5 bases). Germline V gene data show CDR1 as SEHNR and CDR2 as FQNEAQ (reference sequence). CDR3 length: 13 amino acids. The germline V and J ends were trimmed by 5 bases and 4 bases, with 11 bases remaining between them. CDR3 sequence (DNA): TGTGCCAGCAGCCCTGGGGGGAGCACTGAAGCTTTCTTT. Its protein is CASSPGGSTEAFF.

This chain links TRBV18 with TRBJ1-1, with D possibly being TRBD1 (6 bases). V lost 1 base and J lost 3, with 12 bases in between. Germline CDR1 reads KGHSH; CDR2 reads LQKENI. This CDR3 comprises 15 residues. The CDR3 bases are TGTGCCAGCTCACCACTGAGTAAGGGGGACACTGAAGCTTTCTTT. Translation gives CASSPLSKGDTEAFF.

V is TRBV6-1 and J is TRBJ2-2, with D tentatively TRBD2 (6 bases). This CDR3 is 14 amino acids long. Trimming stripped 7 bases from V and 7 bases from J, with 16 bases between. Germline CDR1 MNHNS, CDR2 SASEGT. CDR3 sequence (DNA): TGTGCCAGCACTAGGGACTTTAGCGGCGGGGAGCTGTTTTTT. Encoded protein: CASTRDFSGGELFF.

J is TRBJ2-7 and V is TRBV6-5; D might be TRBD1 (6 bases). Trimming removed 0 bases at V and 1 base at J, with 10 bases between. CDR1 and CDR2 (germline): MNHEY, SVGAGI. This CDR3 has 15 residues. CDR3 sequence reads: CASSYSNQGSYEQYF. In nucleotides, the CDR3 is TGTGCCAGCAGTTACTCGAATCAGGGGTCCTACGAGCAGTACTTC.

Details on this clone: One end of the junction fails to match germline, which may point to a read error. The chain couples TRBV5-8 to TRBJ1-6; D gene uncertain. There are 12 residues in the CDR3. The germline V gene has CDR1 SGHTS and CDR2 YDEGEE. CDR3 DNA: TGCAAGACGGGCTCCTATAATTCACCCCTCCACTTT. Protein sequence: CKTGSYNSPLHF. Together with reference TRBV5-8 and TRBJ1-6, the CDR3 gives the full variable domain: EAGVTQSPTHLIKTRGQQATLRCSPISGHTSVYWYQQALGLGLQFLLWYDEGEERNRGNFPPRFSGRQFPNYSSELNVNALELEDSALYLCKTGSYNSPLHFGNGTRLTVT.

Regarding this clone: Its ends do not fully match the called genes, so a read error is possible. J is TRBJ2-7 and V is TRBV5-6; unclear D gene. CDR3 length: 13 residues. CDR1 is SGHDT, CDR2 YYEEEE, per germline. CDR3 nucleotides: TGTGCCAGCAGCTTGGGAAGAACCTACGCGCAGTACTTC. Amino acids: CASSLGRTYAQYF.

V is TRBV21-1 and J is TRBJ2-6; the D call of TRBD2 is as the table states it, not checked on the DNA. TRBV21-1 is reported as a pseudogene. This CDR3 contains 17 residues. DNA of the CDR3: TGTGCCAGCAGCAAAAGGAAGGGAGCGTCTGGGGCCAACGTCCTGACTTTC. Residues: CASSKRKGASGANVLTF.

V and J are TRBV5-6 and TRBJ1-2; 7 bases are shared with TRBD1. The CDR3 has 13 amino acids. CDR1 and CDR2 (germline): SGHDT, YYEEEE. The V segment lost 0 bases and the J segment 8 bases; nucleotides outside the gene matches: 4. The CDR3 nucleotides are TGTGCCAGCAGCTTGGTACAGGGGATGGGCTACACCTTC. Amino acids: CASSLVQGMGYTF.

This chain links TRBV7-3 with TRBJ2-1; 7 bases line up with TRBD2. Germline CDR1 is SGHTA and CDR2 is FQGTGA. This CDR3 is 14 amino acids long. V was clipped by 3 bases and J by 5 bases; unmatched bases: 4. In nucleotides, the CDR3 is TGTGCCAGCAGCTTGGGGGGGACGAACAATGAGCAGTTCTTC. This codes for CASSLGGTNNEQFF.

CDR3 amino acids: CAQGGETQYF. CDR3 DNA: TGTGCCCAGGGGGGAGAGACCCAGTACTTC. The V gene is TRBV2, the J gene TRBJ2-5, with D possibly TRBD1 on 7 matching bases. The V gene's germline CDR1 is SNHLY and CDR2 FYNNEI. Trimming took off 11 bases at V and 4 bases at J, with 8 bases between the two ends. CDR3 length: 10 amino acids.

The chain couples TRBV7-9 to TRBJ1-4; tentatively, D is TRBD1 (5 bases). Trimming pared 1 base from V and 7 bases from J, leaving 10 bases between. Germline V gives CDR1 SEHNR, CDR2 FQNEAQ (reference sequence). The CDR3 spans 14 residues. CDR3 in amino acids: CASSLVGVGEKLFF. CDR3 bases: TGTGCCAGCAGCTTAGTAGGGGTTGGTGAAAAACTGTTTTTT.

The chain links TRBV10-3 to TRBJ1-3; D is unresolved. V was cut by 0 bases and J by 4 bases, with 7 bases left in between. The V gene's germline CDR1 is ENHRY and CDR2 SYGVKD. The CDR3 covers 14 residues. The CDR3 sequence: CAISESSKGNTIYF. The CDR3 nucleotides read TGTGCCATCAGTGAGTCGAGTAAGGGAAACACCATATATTTT.

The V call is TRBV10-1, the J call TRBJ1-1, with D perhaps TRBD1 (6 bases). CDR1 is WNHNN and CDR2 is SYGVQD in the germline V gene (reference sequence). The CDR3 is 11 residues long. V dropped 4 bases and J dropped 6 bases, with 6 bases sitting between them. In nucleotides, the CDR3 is TGCGCCAGCAGTGGGGGGCCTGAAGCTTTCTTT. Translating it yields CASSGGPEAFF.

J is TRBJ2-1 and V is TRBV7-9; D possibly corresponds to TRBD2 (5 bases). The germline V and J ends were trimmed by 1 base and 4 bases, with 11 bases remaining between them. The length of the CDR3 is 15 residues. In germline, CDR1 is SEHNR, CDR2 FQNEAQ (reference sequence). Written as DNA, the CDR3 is TGTGCCAGCAGCTTAGAACCCGGAGGTTACAATGAGCAGTTCTTC. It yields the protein CASSLEPGGYNEQFF.

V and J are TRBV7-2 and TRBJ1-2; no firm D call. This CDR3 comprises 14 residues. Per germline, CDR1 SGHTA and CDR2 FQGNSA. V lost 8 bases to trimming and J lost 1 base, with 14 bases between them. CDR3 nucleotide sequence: TGTGCCAGCCCCAAGCCTCCAAATAACTATGGCTACACCTTC. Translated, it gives CASPKPPNNYGYTF. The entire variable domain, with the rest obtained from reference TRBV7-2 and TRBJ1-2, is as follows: GAGVSQSPSNKVTEKGKDVELRCDPISGHTALYWYRQSLGQGLEFLIYFQGNSAPDKSGLPSDRFSAERTGGSVSTLTIQRTQQEDSAVYLCASPKPPNNYGYTFGSGTRLTVV.

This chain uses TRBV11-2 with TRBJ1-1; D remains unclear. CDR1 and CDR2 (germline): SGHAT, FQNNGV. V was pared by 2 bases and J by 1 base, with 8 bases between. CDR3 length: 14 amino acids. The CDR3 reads CASSLYLSNTEAFF. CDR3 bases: TGTGCCAGCAGCTTATACCTATCGAACACTGAAGCTTTCTTT.

CDR3 in DNA: TGTGCCAGCAGTCCCCTACAGGGGGCGGGGGAGACCCAGTACTTC. Translating gives CASSPLQGAGETQYF. V and J are TRBV27 and TRBJ2-5; 9 nucleotides agree with TRBD1. Germline V gene sequence: CDR1 MNHEY, CDR2 SMNVEV (reference sequence). With 5 bases clipped from V and 5 bases from J, the junction kept 9 bases outside the gene matches. This CDR3 has 15 amino acids.

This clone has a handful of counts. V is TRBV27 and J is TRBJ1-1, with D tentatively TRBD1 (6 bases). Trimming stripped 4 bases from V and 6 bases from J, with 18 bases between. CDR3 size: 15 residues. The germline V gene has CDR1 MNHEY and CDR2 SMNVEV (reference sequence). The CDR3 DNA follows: TGTGCCAGCAGTTCTTGGGGGAGGGGGGCCCCTGAAGCTTTCTTT. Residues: CASSSWGRGAPEAFF.

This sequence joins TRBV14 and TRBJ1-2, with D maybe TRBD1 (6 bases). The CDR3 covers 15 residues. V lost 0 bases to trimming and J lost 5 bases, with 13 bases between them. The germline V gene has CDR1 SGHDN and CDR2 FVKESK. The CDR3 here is CASSQDPQGWYGYTF. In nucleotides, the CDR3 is TGTGCCAGCAGCCAAGACCCCCAGGGGTGGTATGGCTACACCTTC.

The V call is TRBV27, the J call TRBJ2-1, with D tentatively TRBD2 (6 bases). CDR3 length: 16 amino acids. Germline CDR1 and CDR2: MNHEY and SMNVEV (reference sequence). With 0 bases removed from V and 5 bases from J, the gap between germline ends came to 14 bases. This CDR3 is CASSLSRSGRNNEQFF. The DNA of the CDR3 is TGTGCCAGCAGTTTATCGAGGTCAGGGAGGAACAATGAGCAGTTCTTC.